This T cell receptor (beta chain) was captured by sequencing in a study of blood T cell repertoires in COVID-19. TCRdb's copy holds only in-frame clones and misses some; the assay was immunoSEQ multiplex PCR. This table has approximately 94,000 clones, almost 80% appearing once. V was shortened by 3 bases and J by 3 bases, with 4 bases between the two germline ends. Per germline, CDR1 SGHRS and CDR2 YFSETQ. The CDR3 runs 11 residues. The clonotype was recovered from a man aged 65-85 years with active or convalescent COVID-19. Input material: peripheral blood. The rearrangement links TRBV5-1 to TRBJ2-7; D uncertain. CDR3 loop: CASSSLYEQYF. The CDR3 nucleotides read TGCGCCAGCAGCTCCCTCTACGAGCAGTACTTC.